This T cell receptor (beta chain) appears in the sequencing data of a study of T cell repertoires in cytomegalovirus infection. Across the study: Recently identified HLA-C-restricted CMV epitopes were used, and well-studied HLA-B-restricted CMV epitopes were used as well. In public TCR beta signatures, there were indications of both CMV infection and matching HLA type.

Whole-study results and caveats: In two of eight donors, the top clonotype was HLA-C-restricted CMV-specific.

The CDR3 runs 17 residues. CDR1 is SGHVS and CDR2 is FNYEAQ in the germline V gene. V was cut by 5 bases and J by 5 bases, with 24 bases left in between. This clonotype was seen more than once but under ten times. The antigen is undetermined. TCRdb used MiXCR to reprocess the reads, holding one entry per CDR3 protein. The sample has approximately 990,000 distinct CDR3 sequences, around 31% seen once. The chain is built from TRBV7-6 and TRBJ2-5; the D is unclear. The source was cultured CD8+ T cells from PBMCs, collected from culture after CMV antigen stimulation. The source is a human donor in good health (CMV status not recorded). Some clones in this sample may be carry-over from other donors' samples. This chain's CDR3 is CASSALGGEYFRETQYF. The CDR3 bases are TGTGCCAGCAGCGCCCTAGGTGGCGAGTACTTTCGGGAGACCCAGTACTTC.